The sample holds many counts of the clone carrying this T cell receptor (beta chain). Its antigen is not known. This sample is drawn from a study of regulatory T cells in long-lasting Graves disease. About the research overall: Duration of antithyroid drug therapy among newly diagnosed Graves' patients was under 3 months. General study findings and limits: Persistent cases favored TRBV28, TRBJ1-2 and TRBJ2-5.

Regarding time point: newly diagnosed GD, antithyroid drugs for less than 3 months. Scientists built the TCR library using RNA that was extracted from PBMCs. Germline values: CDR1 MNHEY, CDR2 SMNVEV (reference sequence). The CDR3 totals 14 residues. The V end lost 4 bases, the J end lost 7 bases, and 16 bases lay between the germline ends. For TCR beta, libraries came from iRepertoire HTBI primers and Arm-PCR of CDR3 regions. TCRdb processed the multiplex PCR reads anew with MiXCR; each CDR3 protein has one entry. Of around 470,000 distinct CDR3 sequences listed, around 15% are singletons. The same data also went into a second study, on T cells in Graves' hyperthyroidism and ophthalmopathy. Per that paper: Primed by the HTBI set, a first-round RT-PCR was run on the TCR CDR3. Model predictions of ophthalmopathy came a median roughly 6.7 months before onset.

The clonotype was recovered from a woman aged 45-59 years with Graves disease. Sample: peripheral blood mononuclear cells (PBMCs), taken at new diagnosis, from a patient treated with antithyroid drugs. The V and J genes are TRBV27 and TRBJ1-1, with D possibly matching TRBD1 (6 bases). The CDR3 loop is CASSSRGQHNEAFF. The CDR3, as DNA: TGTGCCAGCAGTTCACGAGGACAGCATAATGAAGCTTTCTTT.